This T cell receptor beta chain originates from a study of early T cells in non-severe SARS-CoV-2 infection (dated by TCRdb to the early 2020s). Regarding the research as a whole: Because TCR sequencing relied on bulk RNA taken from unsorted whole blood, pairing of alpha and beta chains was not possible. Overall study results and their limits: VDJdb matching was skewed toward anti-spike CD8 responses, so virus-specific expansions were likely underestimated and private and CD4 specificities were missed.

The study was a case-control design nested within a healthcare worker cohort in London, UK, with weekly nasopharyngeal swab PCR tests and blood sampling. Between 23 and 31 March 2020, the week of the UK lockdown, healthcare workers were enrolled and then followed up weekly for as long as 16 weeks. This clonotype occurred many times. Its antigen is not yet known. It has no much larger one-base neighbor in the sample; base qualities were not kept. The germline V gene yields SGHVS for CDR1 and FNYEAQ for CDR2. Taken from cysteine to phenylalanine, the CDR3 has 15 residues. Of the read, only the CDR3 DNA is kept; its 45 bases are in frame from base 1. Trimming removed 5 bases from V and 0 bases from J, leaving 12 bases between the germline ends. The library relied on 5' RACE. Sequencing instrument: NextSeq 500. To correct for sequencing error and PCR bias, the TCR library protocol tagged individual cDNA molecules with unique molecular identifiers. Sequencing covered both TCR alpha and beta chains, and within each sample the abundances of alpha and beta sequences were tightly co-correlated. Per the authors' processing: Decombinator V4 was used to annotate the V gene, J gene and CDR3 of the TCR sequences. TCRs were defined as expanded if a significant change between any two time points was detected under a Poisson model with p below 0.0001. Abundances of TCRs were expressed as counts per million after normalisation to the total number of TCRs sequenced in each sample. TRAV1-2 paired with TRAJ12, TRAJ20 or TRAJ33 defined MAIT TCRs, while TRAV10 paired with TRAJ18 defined iNKT TCRs. VDJdb, accessed 1 November 2021, was searched for CMV, EBV and SARS-CoV-2 annotated TCRs, with TCRs annotated for multiple antigens excluded. TCRdb reran the public reads through fastp at Q25 and MiXCR, keeping productive beta chains. A single entry per CDR3 protein holds the most common genes and DNA from its merged rows. These V and J calls are TCRdb output, not the study's own analysis. The sample table holds roughly 51,000 distinct CDR3 sequences, of which roughly 6% were seen once. Less than 3.5% of the sample is held by the ten biggest clonotypes.

Material: whole blood, obtained at baseline. The chain is assembled from TRBV7-6 and TRBJ2-3, with the D gene not clear enough to name. The receptor was derived from an adult who was a healthcare worker with PCR-confirmed SARS-CoV-2 infection or an uninfected control (not recorded which). CDR3 loop: CASSRPADSTDTQYF. The nucleotide sequence reads as follows: TGTGCCAGCAGCCGACCCGCTGACAGCACAGATACGCAGTATTTT.